Shown below are 29 T cell receptor beta chains from a single sample sequenced in a study of blood T cells in healthy people across ages. Using a J-beta primer mix together with a sample-barcoded 5' primer, a second PCR was run for 7 to 11 cycles. MiXCR was run by TCRdb on the 5' RACE reads, yielding one entry per CDR3 protein. Of fewer than 950,000 distinct CDR3 sequences listed, roughly 50% were seen once; the top ten hold about two fifths. Sequencing was performed on blood. These receptors came from a man at least 80 years old in good health.

The rearrangement links TRBV20-1 to TRBJ2-4; 7 bases agree with TRBD1. The CDR3 consists of 13 residues. Trimming at V came to 6 bases and at J to 2 bases, leaving 4 bases not matched to a gene. The germline V gene encodes CDR1 DFQATT and CDR2 SNEGSKA (reference sequence). DNA of the CDR3: TGCAGTGCCTTACAGGGGCCCAAAAACATTCAGTACTTC. Translated, it gives CSALQGPKNIQYF.

The rearrangement links TRBV5-6 to TRBJ2-7; 12 bases are shared with TRBD2. Trimming took 5 bases from V and 2 from J; bases not matched to a gene: 17. Germline CDR1 SGHDT, CDR2 YYEEEE. CDR3 length: 19 residues. The CDR3 sequence is CASREFGLAGIGGAYEQYF. CDR3 bases: TGTGCCAGCAGGGAGTTCGGACTAGCGGGGATCGGAGGGGCCTACGAGCAGTACTTC.

Only one count was recorded for this clonotype. A single base separates this from a much larger clone, so it may be a read error. This chain links TRBV6-1 with TRBJ2-5; 8 nucleotides match TRBD2. The ends lost 6 bases at V and 11 bases at J; junction bases unmatched: 20. The CDR3 loop spans 16 amino acids. The germline gives CDR1 MNHNS, CDR2 SASEGT. DNA of the CDR3: TGTGCCAGCAGCCCCTTAACTAGCGGTTCCTACAATGAGCAGTACTTC. This translates into CASSPLTSGSYNEQYF.

This clonotype was seen just once. One end of the junction varies from germline; a read error may be responsible. The chain joins TRBV10-3 to TRBJ1-2; 7 bases are a match to TRBD1. The germline CDR1 and CDR2 sequences are ENHRY and SYGVKD. The CDR3 is 16 amino acids. The DNA for the CDR3 is TGTGCCGTCAGCGGGGACAGCTCCGTTGCTAACTATGGCTACACCTTC. This gives the protein CAVSGDSSVANYGYTF.

This clonotype occurred a few times. The chain carries TRBV9 and TRBJ2-7; 8 nucleotides align to TRBD1. CDR3 length: 16 residues. Trimming cost V 4 bases and J 1 base; bases outside gene matches: 10. CDR1 and CDR2 (germline): SGDLS, YYNGEE. The CDR3 loop reads CASSHAPRQGSYEQYF. The CDR3 bases are TGTGCCAGCAGCCACGCCCCCCGACAGGGGTCCTACGAGCAGTACTTC. The entire variable domain, with the rest obtained from reference TRBV9 and TRBJ2-7, is as follows: DSGVTQTPKHLITATGQRVTLRCSPRSGDLSVYWYQQSLDQGLQFLIQYYNGEERAKGNILERFSAQQFPDLHSELNLSSLELGDSALYFCASSHAPRQGSYEQYFGPGTRLTVT.

This CDR3 is CASSPGVGVRESQPQHF. As DNA, the CDR3 is TGCGCCAGCAGCCCGGGTGTTGGTGTCAGGGAATCCCAGCCCCAGCATTTT. The V and J genes are TRBV5-1 and TRBJ1-5; the D gene is possibly TRBD1 (5 bases). CDR3 length equals 17 residues. CDR1 is SGHRS, CDR2 YFSETQ, per germline. The V and J ends lost 4 bases and 7 bases respectively, with 24 bases between them.

The genes are TRBV10-2 and TRBJ1-5; D not certain. The CDR3 loop spans 13 amino acids. Looked up from germline, CDR1 is WSHSY and CDR2 is SAAADI. V gave up 0 bases and J gave up 9 bases, with 9 bases separating them. Written as DNA, the CDR3 is TGCGCCAGCAGTGAGTCGAAGGGTAGGCCCCAGCATTTT. It encodes CASSESKGRPQHF.

This clonotype turned up a few times. The chain employs TRBV2 and TRBJ2-1; D may be TRBD1 (6 bases). The germline V gene has CDR1 SNHLY and CDR2 FYNNEI. The CDR3 runs 15 residues. The V and J ends lost 7 bases and 7 bases respectively, with 20 bases between them. In DNA, the CDR3 is TGTGCCAGCAACCAGGGGACCCCTAGGGGGAATGAGCAGTTCTTC. Translation gives CASNQGTPRGNEQFF.

The chain couples TRBV10-3 to TRBJ2-1, with D unclear. The CDR3 contains 13 residues. Trimming left V 8 bases short and J 5 bases short, with 13 bases between. Germline lookup yields CDR1 ENHRY and CDR2 SYGVKD. The CDR3 nucleotides read TGTGCCATCTTGACCGACGCTAACAATGAGCAGTTCTTC. Translating it yields CAILTDANNEQFF.

This chain links TRBV4-1 with TRBJ2-7, with 14 bases identical to TRBD2. Unmatched junction bases numbered 8, after V lost 4 bases and J lost 6 bases. The CDR3 has 16 residues. CDR1 and CDR2 (germline): MGHRA, YSYEKL. The CDR3: CASSRLAGGPSGEQYF. Written as DNA, the CDR3 is TGCGCCAGCAGCCGACTAGCGGGAGGGCCCTCTGGCGAGCAGTACTTC.

CDR3 nucleotide sequence: TGCAGTGCTTTCAAGCGGGATACCACCTACGAGCAGTACTTC. Translated: CSAFKRDTTYEQYF. The chain couples TRBV20-1 to TRBJ2-7; TRBD2 aligns across 7 bases. This CDR3 comprises 14 residues. The J segment lost 2 bases and the V segment lost 5 bases, leaving 9 bases of the junction unmatched. Germline CDR1 is DFQATT and CDR2 is SNEGSKA (reference sequence).

The V and J genes are TRBV13 and TRBJ2-1, with 13 bases matching TRBD2. This CDR3 is 16 amino acids long. Germline V CDR1 and CDR2: PRHDT, FYEKMQ (reference sequence). After removal of 1 base from V and 7 bases from J, the junction contained 4 bases not matched to a gene. The CDR3 DNA follows: TGTGCCAGCAGCTTAGTTAGACTAGCGGGAGGAAATGAGCAGTTCTTC. Translating it yields CASSLVRLAGGNEQFF.

This clonotype was counted a few times. The gene calls are TRBV25-1 and TRBJ2-5, with a weak D call TRBD1 (6 bases). This CDR3 comprises 14 residues. Germline CDR1 MGHDK, CDR2 SYGVNS. V gave up 6 bases and J gave up 6 bases, with 17 bases separating them. CDR3 nucleotides: TGTGCCAGCAGGGGGGACAATTCTGGGAAGACCCAGTACTTC. This translates into CASRGDNSGKTQYF.

This clonotype has more than one count but fewer than ten. V usage is TRBV6-5 and J usage is TRBJ2-1, with TRBD2 as a possible D gene (5 bases). CDR1 and CDR2 (germline): MNHEY, SVGAGI. This CDR3 region has 15 residues. Trimming stripped 0 bases from V and 9 bases from J, with 15 bases between. CDR3 in amino acids: CASSYSGGLPAEQFF. CDR3 sequence (DNA): TGTGCCAGCAGTTACTCTGGAGGCCTGCCTGCTGAGCAGTTCTTC.

This clonotype came up a few times. The rearrangement uses TRBV12-3 or TRBV12-4 and TRBJ2-7; D possibly corresponds to TRBD2 (5 bases). Near its end, the DNA agrees better with TRBJ2-5, so the J call may be wrong. This CDR3 region has 12 residues. The CDR3 loop is CASRRVGETQYF. The CDR3 coding sequence is TGTGCCAGCAGGAGGGTCGGTGAGACCCAGTACTTC.

This sequence joins TRBV5-1 and TRBJ2-1, with 10 bases matching TRBD1. TRBJ2-7 matches the DNA end more closely, so the J call is doubtful. This CDR3 spans 15 amino acids. Per the germline V gene, CDR1 is SGHRS and CDR2 is YFSETQ. CDR3 residues: CASSSGQGNYNEQYF. The CDR3 DNA follows: TGCGCCAGCAGCTCGGGACAGGGGAACTACAATGAGCAGTACTTC.

The chain links TRBV10-3 to TRBJ1-1; unclear D gene. V was shortened by 9 bases and J by 0 bases, with 14 bases between the two germline ends. The germline V gene encodes CDR1 ENHRY and CDR2 SYGVKD. The CDR3 sequence is 14 residues long. The CDR3, as DNA: TGTGCCATGCGGAACGCAGGATTGAACACTGAAGCTTTCTTT. Translating it yields CAMRNAGLNTEAFF.

J is TRBJ2-3 and V is TRBV6-1; 12 positions match TRBD2. The CDR3 is 19 amino acids. The V gene's germline CDR1 is MNHNS and CDR2 SASEGT. Unmatched junction bases numbered 26, after V lost 5 bases and J lost 14 bases. CDR3 bases: TGTGCCAGCAGTCGACGGGGCCTAAAGACTAGCGGGAGTTATAGATACGCGTATTTT. As protein: CASSRRGLKTSGSYRYAYF.

The chain is built from TRBV6-5 and TRBJ2-5, with a tentative D call TRBD2 (6 bases). V was clipped by 2 bases and J by 11 bases, with 18 bases between them. CDR1 MNHEY and CDR2 SVGAGI come from the germline V gene. The CDR3 sequence is 14 residues long. As DNA, the CDR3 is TGTGCCAGCAGTTACGGTGCGGGAATTATTGAGCAGTACTTC. Amino acids: CASSYGAGIIEQYF.

This clonotype appeared a few times. The chain employs TRBV29-1 and TRBJ2-5, with D perhaps TRBD1 (5 bases). Germline-derived CDR1 and CDR2 are SQVTM and ANQGSEA. Trimming pared 5 bases from V and 2 bases from J, leaving 15 bases between. The CDR3 length is 14 residues. CDR3 sequence (DNA): TGCAGCGTTAGGCACAGGTTGCTACAAGAGACCCAGTACTTC. Protein: CSVRHRLLQETQYF. The variable domain in full, with the rest retrieved from reference TRBV29-1 and TRBJ2-5, is SAVISQKPSRDICQRGTSLTIQCQVDSQVTMMFWYRQQPGQSLTLIATANQGSEATYESGFVIDKFPISRPNLTFSTLTVSNMSPEDSSIYLCSVRHRLLQETQYFGPGTRLLVL.

The chain carries TRBV2 and TRBJ2-1, with a tentative D call TRBD2 (5 bases). The CDR3 is 14 residues long. The germline V gene encodes CDR1 SNHLY and CDR2 FYNNEI. Trimming shortened V by 1 base and J by 6 bases, and 10 bases separated the two germline ends. In DNA form, the CDR3 reads TGTGCCAGCAGTGAAGAAGAGCGGTCCAATGAGCAGTTCTTC. This sequence encodes CASSEEERSNEQFF.

This clonotype was seen more than once but under ten times. The chain is built from TRBV3-1 and TRBJ1-1, with 7 bases lining up with TRBD1. Germline values: CDR1 LGHDT, CDR2 YNNKEL (reference sequence). The CDR3 has 13 amino acids. Trimming cost V 7 bases and J 4 bases; bases outside gene matches: 6. The CDR3 sequence: CASTRQGLTEAFF. The CDR3 nucleotides read TGTGCCAGCACCCGACAGGGACTCACTGAAGCTTTCTTT.

V usage is TRBV7-2 and J usage is TRBJ2-7, with TRBD2 matching 13 bases. CDR1 is SGHTA and CDR2 is FQGNSA in the germline V gene. V lost 1 base and J lost 1; bases outside the gene matches: 7. This CDR3 spans 18 amino acids. CDR3 loop: CASSLGGPGLAGSYEQYF. The CDR3 region has the DNA TGTGCCAGCAGCTTAGGTGGACCGGGACTAGCGGGGTCCTACGAGCAGTACTTC.

The table lists this clonotype with a few counts. This chain connects TRBV12-5 to TRBJ2-2; D unresolved. Trimming shortened V by 5 bases and J by 7 bases, and 11 bases separated the two germline ends. The CDR3 spans 13 residues. Germline assignment: CDR1 LGHNT and CDR2 FRNRAP. DNA of the CDR3: TGTGCTAGTGGTCTTCGGCCCGTCGGGGAGCTGTTTTTT. Its translation: CASGLRPVGELFF.

The chain uses TRBV5-1 and TRBJ1-2; 10 bases align to TRBD1. The CDR3 sequence is 15 residues long. V was clipped by 4 bases and J by 7 bases; unmatched bases: 10. Germline CDR1 SGHRS, CDR2 YFSETQ. As DNA, the CDR3 is TGCGCCAGCAGCCTCGCCGGACAGGGGGGTTCTGGCTACACCTTC. It yields the protein CASSLAGQGGSGYTF.

The rearrangement links TRBV28 to TRBJ2-7; D gene unclear. V was shortened by 7 bases and J by 9 bases, with 13 bases between the two germline ends. This CDR3 comprises 11 residues. In germline, CDR1 is MDHEN, CDR2 SYDVKM. CDR3 amino acids: CASMDRTVQYF. As DNA, the CDR3 is TGTGCCAGCATGGACCGAACGGTGCAGTACTTC.

This sequence joins TRBV6-7 and TRBJ2-1; D unresolved. TRBV6-7 is labeled an ORF, and its function is uncertain. The CDR3 is 15 residues long. The ends were cut back, 0 bases at V and 12 bases at J, with 18 bases in the middle. CDR3 bases: TGTGCCAGCAGTTACTCACCGCCCTTGAATTACGGGCAGTTCTTC. Translation: CASSYSPPLNYGQFF.

The rearrangement joins TRBV5-1 to TRBJ2-7, with TRBD2 as a possible D gene (6 bases). This CDR3 region has 15 residues. CDR1 SGHRS and CDR2 YFSETQ come from the germline V gene. The V gene lost 3 bases and the J gene lost 2 bases, with 15 bases spanning the gap. DNA of the CDR3: TGCGCCAGCAGCTCCCTTGCGGGATCGGCCTACGAGCAGTACTTC. It encodes CASSSLAGSAYEQYF.

V is TRBV29-1 and J is TRBJ2-5, with D uncertain. The CDR3 is 13 amino acids. V lost 4 bases and J 1 base, leaving 10 bases between the germline ends. CDR1 is SQVTM, CDR2 ANQGSEA, per germline. The CDR3 coding sequence is TGCAGCGTTGGTACCCAGCTCCAAGAGACCCAGTACTTC. It codes for CSVGTQLQETQYF. The full variable domain, with the rest looked up from reference TRBV29-1 and TRBJ2-5, is SAVISQKPSRDICQRGTSLTIQCQVDSQVTMMFWYRQQPGQSLTLIATANQGSEATYESGFVIDKFPISRPNLTFSTLTVSNMSPEDSSIYLCSVGTQLQETQYFGPGTRLLVL.